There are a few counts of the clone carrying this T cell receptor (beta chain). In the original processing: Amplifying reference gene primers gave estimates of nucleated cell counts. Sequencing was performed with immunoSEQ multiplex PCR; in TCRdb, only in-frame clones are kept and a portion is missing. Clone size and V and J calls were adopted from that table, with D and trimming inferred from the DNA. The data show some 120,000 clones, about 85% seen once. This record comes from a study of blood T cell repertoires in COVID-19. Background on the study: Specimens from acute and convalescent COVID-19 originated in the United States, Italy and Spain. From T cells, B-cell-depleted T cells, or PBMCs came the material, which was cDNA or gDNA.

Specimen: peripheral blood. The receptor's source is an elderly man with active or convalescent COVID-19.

The CDR3 nucleotides read TGTGCCAGCTCACCACTTAATCTGCGGGGTTCGTCGGAAGCTTTCTTT. It encodes CASSPLNLRGSSEAFF. The chain uses TRBV18 and TRBJ1-1; D is ambiguous. CDR3 length: 16 amino acids. CDR1 KGHSH and CDR2 LQKENI come from the germline V gene. Trimming took off 1 base at V and 8 bases at J, with 20 bases between the two ends.